This T cell receptor beta chain originates from a study of cytomegalovirus exposure and HLA in healthy donors. V was shortened by 7 bases and J by 4 bases, with 13 bases between the two germline ends. In germline, CDR1 is MNHEY, CDR2 SVGAGI. The CDR3 totals 13 residues. The PCR contained 60 Vbeta and 13 Jbeta primers. This table comes from immunoSEQ multiplex PCR, and its TCRdb copy is limited to in-frame clones, with some not included. The sample gives 150,000 or so clones, roughly 79% of which show up once; 3.1% is in the top ten. Study-wide findings and caveats: The records held CMV serostatus as the only immune exposure information.

This clone was picked up a small number of times. Its antigen is undetermined. The V and J genes are TRBV6-5 and TRBJ1-1; D unclear. The sample consisted of PBMCs. The receptor's source is a woman in her forties or fifties in good health and CMV-seropositive. CDR3 in DNA: TGTGCCAGCATAGAGGGAGGAATCACTGAAGCTTTCTTT. Protein sequence: CASIEGGITEAFF.